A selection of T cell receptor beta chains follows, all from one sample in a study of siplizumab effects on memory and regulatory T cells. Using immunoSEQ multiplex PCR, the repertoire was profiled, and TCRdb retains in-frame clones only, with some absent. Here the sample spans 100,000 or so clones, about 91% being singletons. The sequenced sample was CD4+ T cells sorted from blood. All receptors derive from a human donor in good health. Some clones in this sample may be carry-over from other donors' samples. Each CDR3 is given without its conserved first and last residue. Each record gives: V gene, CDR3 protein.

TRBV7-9	ASSYTGSWNEKLF
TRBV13	ASSLSDRGNTEAF
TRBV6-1	ASIRSGSYEQF
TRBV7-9	ASSLGVLNTEAF
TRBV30	AWTSGAYNEQF
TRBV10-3	ATADLVGYT
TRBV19	ASSIGRRVGNQPQH
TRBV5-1	ASSLDGLGELF
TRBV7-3	ASSQGAAGELF
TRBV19	ASNRLAADVSSYNEQF
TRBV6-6	ASSTLGTNTEAF
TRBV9	ASSAGWTGAGYT
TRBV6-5	ASRSPGLASNEQF
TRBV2	ASGGSYYEQY
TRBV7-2	ASSTRQGISYEQY
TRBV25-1	ASSDGGIWSKNIQY
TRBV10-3	ATGRVSRDTEAF
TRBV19	ASSPSTPRELF
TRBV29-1	SVNEASGTDTQY
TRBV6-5	ASSYSGRNTEAF
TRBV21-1	ADYEQY
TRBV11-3	ASSQDVQVINEQF
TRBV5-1	ASSLAGITQY
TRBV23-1	ASSTGLAGPYNEQF
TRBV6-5	ASRRSGSSTGELF
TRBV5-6	ASSYEGRATGELF
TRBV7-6	ASSLVGIGTESRDTQY
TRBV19	ASSTPGTASEQY
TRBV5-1	ASSQGRQGPATNEKLF
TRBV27	ASSPQGQKILGGYT
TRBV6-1	ASSEAGGFQPQH
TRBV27	ASSPDRGGYEQY
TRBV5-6	ASSLLQNYGYT
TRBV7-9	ASSLTGTRSF
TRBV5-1	ASSPPVGLARGDTQY
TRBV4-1	ASSQYSGSYNEQF
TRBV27	ASSIRDTNQPQH
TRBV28	ASSLLKQGVPNQPQH
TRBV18	ASSAGTGNTEAF
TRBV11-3	ASSPGRTSLQETQY
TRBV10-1	ASSADRRGVYEQY
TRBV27	ASSFGYTYEQY
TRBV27	ASSLLATGRYNEQF
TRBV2	ASRRDTRGTGELF
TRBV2	ASRRQQETQY
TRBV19	ASSNDRVLTDTQY
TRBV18	ASSPLERTQY
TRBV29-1	SVRDPGGEQY
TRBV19	ASSPRTEKLF